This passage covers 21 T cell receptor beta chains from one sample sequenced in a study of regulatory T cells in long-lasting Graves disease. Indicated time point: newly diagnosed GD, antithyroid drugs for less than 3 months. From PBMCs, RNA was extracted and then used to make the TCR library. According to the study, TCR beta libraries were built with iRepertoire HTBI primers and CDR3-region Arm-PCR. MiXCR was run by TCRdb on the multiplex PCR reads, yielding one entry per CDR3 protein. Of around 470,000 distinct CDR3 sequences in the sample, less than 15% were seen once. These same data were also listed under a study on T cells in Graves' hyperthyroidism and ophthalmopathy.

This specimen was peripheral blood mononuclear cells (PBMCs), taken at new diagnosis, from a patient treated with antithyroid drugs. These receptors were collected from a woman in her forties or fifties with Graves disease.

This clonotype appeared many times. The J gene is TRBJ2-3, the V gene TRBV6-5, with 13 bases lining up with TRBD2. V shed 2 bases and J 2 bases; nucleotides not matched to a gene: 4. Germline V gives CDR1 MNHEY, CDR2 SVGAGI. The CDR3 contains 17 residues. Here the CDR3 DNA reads TGTGCCAGCAGTTACCAGGGACTAGCGGGGCCCACAGATACGCAGTATTTT. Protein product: CASSYQGLAGPTDTQYF.

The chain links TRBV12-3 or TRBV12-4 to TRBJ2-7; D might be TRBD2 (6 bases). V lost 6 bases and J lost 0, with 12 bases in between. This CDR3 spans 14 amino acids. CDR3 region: CASSPGGRSYEQYF. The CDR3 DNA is TGTGCCAGCAGCCCCGGAGGGCGCTCCTACGAGCAGTACTTC.

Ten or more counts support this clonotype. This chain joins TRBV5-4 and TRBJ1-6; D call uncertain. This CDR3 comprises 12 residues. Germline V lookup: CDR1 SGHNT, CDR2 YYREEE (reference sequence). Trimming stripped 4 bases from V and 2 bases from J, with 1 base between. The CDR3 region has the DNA TGTGCCAGCAGCACCTATAATTCACCCCTCCACTTT. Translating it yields CASSTYNSPLHF.

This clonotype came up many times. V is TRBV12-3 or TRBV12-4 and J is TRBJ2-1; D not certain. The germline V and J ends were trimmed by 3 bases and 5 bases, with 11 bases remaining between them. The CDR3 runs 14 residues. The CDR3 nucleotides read TGTGCCAGCAGTTTGGGCGGTTGGAACAATGAGCAGTTCTTC. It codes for CASSLGGWNNEQFF.

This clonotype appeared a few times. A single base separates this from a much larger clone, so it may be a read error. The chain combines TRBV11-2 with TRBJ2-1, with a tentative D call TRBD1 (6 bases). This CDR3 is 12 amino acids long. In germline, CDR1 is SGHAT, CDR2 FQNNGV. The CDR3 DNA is TGTGCCAGCAGCCCGAACAGGGATGTTCGGTCCTTC. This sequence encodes CASSPNRDVRSF.

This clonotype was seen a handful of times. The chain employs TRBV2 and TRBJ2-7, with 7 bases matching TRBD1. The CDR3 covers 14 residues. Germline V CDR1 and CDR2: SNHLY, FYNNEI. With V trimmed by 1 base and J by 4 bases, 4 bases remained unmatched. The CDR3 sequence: CASSEGRGIYEQYF. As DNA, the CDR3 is TGTGCCAGCAGTGAAGGCAGGGGGATTTACGAGCAGTACTTC.

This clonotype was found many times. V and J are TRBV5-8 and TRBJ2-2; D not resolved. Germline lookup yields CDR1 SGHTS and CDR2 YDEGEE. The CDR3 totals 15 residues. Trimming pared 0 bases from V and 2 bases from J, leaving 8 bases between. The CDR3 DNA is TGTGCCAGCAGCTTGGCGAGCCATAACACCGGGGAGCTGTTTTTT. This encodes CASSLASHNTGELFF.

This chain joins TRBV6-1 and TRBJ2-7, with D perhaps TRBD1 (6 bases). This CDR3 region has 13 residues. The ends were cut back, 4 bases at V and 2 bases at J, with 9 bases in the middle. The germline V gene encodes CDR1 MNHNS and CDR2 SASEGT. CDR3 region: CASSVRTAYEQYF. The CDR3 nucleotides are TGTGCCAGCAGTGTTAGGACAGCCTACGAGCAGTACTTC.

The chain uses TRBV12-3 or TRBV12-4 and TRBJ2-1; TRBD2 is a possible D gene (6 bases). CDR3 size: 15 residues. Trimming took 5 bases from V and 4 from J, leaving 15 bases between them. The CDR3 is CASSLGVSGYNEQFF. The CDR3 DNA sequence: TGTGCCAGCAGTCTTGGAGTGAGCGGGTACAATGAGCAGTTCTTC.

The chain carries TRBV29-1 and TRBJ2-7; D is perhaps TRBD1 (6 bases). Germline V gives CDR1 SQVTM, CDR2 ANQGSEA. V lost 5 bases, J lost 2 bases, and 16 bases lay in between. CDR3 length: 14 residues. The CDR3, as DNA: TGCAGCGTTCAAACCCGACAGGCTGCCTACGAGCAGTACTTC. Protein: CSVQTRQAAYEQYF.

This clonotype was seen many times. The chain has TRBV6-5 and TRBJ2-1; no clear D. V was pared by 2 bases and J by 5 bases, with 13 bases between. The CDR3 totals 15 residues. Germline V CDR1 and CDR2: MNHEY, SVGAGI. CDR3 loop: CASSYDGRLDNEQFF. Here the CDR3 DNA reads TGTGCCAGCAGTTACGACGGAAGGCTAGACAATGAGCAGTTCTTC.

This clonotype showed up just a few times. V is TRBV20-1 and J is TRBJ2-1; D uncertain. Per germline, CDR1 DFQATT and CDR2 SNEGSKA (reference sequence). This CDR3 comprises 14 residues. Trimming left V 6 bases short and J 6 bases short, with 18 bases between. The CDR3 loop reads CSAETPDAGNEQFF. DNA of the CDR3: TGCAGTGCCGAGACACCGGACGCAGGCAATGAGCAGTTCTTC.

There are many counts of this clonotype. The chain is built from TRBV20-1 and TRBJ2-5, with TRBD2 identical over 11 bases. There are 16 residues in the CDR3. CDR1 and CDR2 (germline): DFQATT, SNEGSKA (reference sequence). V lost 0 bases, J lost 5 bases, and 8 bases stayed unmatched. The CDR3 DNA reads TGCAGTGCTAGAGATGTGGTAGCGGGAGGGCCGGAGACCCAGTACTTC. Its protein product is CSARDVVAGGPETQYF.

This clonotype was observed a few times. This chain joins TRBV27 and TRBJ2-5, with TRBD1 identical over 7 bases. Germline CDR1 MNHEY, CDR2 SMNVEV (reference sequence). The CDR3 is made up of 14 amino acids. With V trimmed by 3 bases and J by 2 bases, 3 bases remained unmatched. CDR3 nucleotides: TGTGCCAGCAGTTTTTCAGGGGGACAAGAGACCCAGTACTTC. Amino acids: CASSFSGGQETQYF.

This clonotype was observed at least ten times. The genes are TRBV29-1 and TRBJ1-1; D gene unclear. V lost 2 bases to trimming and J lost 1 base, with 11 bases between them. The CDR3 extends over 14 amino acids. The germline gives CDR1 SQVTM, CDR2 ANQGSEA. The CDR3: CSVESVRRNTEAFF. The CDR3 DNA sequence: TGCAGCGTTGAATCTGTCAGGAGGAACACTGAAGCTTTCTTT.

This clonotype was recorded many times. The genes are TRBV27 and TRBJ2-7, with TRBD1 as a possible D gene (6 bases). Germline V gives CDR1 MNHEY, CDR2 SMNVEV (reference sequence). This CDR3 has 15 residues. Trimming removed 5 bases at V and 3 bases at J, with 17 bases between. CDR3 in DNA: TGTGCCAGCAGTCGTACAGGGCTCATAAACTACGAGCAGTACTTC. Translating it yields CASSRTGLINYEQYF.

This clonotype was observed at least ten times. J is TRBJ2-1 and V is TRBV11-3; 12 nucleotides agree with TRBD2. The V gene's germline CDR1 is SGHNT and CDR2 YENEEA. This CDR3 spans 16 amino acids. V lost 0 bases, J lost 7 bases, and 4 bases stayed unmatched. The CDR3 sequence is CASSLDLAGGSNEQFF. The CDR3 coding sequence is TGTGCCAGCAGCTTAGATCTAGCGGGAGGGAGTAATGAGCAGTTCTTC.

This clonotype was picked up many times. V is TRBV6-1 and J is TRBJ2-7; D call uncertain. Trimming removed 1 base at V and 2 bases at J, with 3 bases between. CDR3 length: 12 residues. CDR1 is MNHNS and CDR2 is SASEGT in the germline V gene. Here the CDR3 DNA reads TGTGCCAGCAGTGAAGGGACCTACGAGCAGTACTTC. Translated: CASSEGTYEQYF.

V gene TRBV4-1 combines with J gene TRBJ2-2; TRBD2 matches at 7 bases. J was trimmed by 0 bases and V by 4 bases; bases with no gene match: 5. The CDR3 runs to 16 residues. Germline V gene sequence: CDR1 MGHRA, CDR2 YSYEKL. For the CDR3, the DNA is TGCGCCAGCAGCCTTGCTAGCGGAACGAACACCGGGGAGCTGTTTTTT. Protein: CASSLASGTNTGELFF.

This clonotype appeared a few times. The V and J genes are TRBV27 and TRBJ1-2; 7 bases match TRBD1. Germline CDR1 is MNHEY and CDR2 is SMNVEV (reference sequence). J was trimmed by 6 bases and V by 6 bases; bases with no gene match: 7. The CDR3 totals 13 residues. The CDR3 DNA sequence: TGTGCCAGCAGGCAAACAGGGGCGGATGGCTACACCTTC. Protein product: CASRQTGADGYTF.

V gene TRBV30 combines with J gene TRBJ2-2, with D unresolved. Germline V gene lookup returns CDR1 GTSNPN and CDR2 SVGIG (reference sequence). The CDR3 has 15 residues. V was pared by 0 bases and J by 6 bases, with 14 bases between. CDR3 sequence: CAWSVPDGQAGELFF. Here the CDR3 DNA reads TGTGCCTGGAGTGTACCTGACGGGCAGGCCGGGGAGCTGTTTTTT.